The 15 T cell receptor beta chains below all came from one sample that was sequenced in a study of blood T cells in healthy people across ages. Next came a second PCR, run for about 7 to 12 cycles, which used a sample-barcoded 5' primer along with a J-beta primer mix. Each CDR3 protein gets one entry after TCRdb re-called the 5' RACE reads with MiXCR. The sample gives 600,000 to 800,000 distinct CDR3 sequences, 52% of which show up once; about 13% is in the top ten. Specimen: blood. These receptors were taken from an elderly woman in good health.

As for this clonotype: A single base separates this from a much larger clone, so it may be a read error. The J gene is TRBJ2-7, the V gene TRBV29-1; tentatively, D is TRBD2 (6 bases). V was shortened by 0 bases and J by 7 bases, with 19 bases between the two germline ends. Germline V gives CDR1 SQVTM, CDR2 ANQGSEA. The length of the CDR3 is 15 residues. This CDR3 reads CSVEDPARGYNEQYF. DNA for the CDR3: TGCAGCGTTGAAGATCCCGCCCGGGGGTACAATGAGCAGTACTTC.

CDR3 in amino acids: CASSFQGVYEQYF. The CDR3 bases are TGTGCCAGCAGTTTTCAGGGGGTCTACGAGCAGTACTTC. The chain is built from TRBV27 and TRBJ2-7, with 7 bases aligning to TRBD1. The J segment lost 3 bases and the V segment lost 3 bases, leaving 2 bases of the junction unmatched. There are 13 residues in the CDR3. Germline V gene lookup returns CDR1 MNHEY and CDR2 SMNVEV (reference sequence).

V is TRBV12-3 or TRBV12-4 and J is TRBJ1-2, with a weak D call TRBD1 (5 bases). The CDR3 covers 15 residues. V lost 5 bases to trimming and J lost 8 bases, with 21 bases between them. The CDR3 DNA reads as TGTGCCAGCAGTGCCGAGGGACGGGGGGGATTAGGCTACACCTTC. This gives the protein CASSAEGRGGLGYTF.

In regard to this clonotype: A much bigger clone sits one base away, suggesting this may be a read error. The chain is built from TRBV7-9 and TRBJ2-1, with TRBD2 matching 11 bases. The germline V gene has CDR1 SEHNR and CDR2 FQNEAQ (reference sequence). With V trimmed by 1 base and J by 8 bases, 7 bases remained unmatched. The CDR3 contains 16 residues. Here the CDR3 DNA reads TGTGCCAGCAGCTTAGATACTAGCGGGAGTGTGCATGAGCAGTTCTTC. Its protein is CASSLDTSGSVHEQFF.

As concerns this clonotype: With a much larger clone just one base away, this may be a read error. The chain recombines TRBV14 with TRBJ2-1; the match to TRBD1 covers 7 bases. The CDR3 covers 16 residues. CDR1 and CDR2 (germline): SGHDN, FVKESK. The CDR3, as DNA: TGTGCCAGCAGCCCGACTTCCGGGACAGTCAACAATGGGCAGTTCTTC. This encodes CASSPTSGTVNNGQFF.

This clonotype was picked up a small number of times. A much larger clone lies a single base off, so this may be a read error. The rearrangement joins TRBV6-6 to TRBJ2-3; D is undetermined. The CDR3 runs to 14 residues. V gave up 1 base and J gave up 4 bases, with 9 bases separating them. Looked up from germline, CDR1 is MNHNY and CDR2 is SVGAGI (reference sequence). The CDR3 DNA is TGTGCCAGCAGTTACTTGAATAGCCCAGATACGCAGTATTTT. Its protein product is CASSYLNSPDTQYF.

Many counts were recorded for this clonotype. The rearrangement uses TRBV10-3 and TRBJ2-1; D not certain. The CDR3 length is 15 residues. Trimming pared 0 bases from V and 6 bases from J, leaving 12 bases between. CDR1 and CDR2 from the germline V gene are ENHRY and SYGVKD. The CDR3 sequence: CAISESDRTSNEQFF. As DNA, the CDR3 is TGTGCCATCAGTGAGTCGGATCGCACGTCCAATGAGCAGTTCTTC.

With regard to this clonotype: A much larger clone lies one base from this, so it may be a read error. The CDR3 carries no conserved terminal phenylalanine or tryptophan, so it likely arises from a read error. This rearrangement joins TRBV5-1 to TRBJ2-5; possibly TRBD2 for D (6 bases). The V gene lost 4 bases and the J gene lost 0 bases, with 7 bases spanning the gap. The CDR3 has 13 residues. Germline values: CDR1 SGHRS, CDR2 YFSETQ. The CDR3 loop is CASSRGYQETQYL. The CDR3 DNA is TGCGCCAGCAGCCGGGGGTACCAAGAGACCCAGTACCTC.

The chain employs TRBV7-9 and TRBJ1-5; tentative D call: TRBD1 (6 bases). The CDR3 loop spans 15 amino acids. Germline V CDR1 and CDR2: SEHNR, FQNEAQ (reference sequence). The V end lost 4 bases, the J end lost 7 bases, and 17 bases lay between the germline ends. Here the CDR3 reads CASSSGGAERQPQHF. CDR3 DNA: TGTGCCAGCAGCTCTGGGGGGGCGGAAAGGCAGCCCCAGCATTTT.

CDR3 nucleotides: TGTGCCAGCAGCTCAGAGAGACATATCACAGATACGCAGTATTTT. Its protein is CASSSERHITDTQYF. The chain combines TRBV11-2 with TRBJ2-3; D is unclear. The CDR3 loop spans 15 amino acids. Germline assignment: CDR1 SGHAT and CDR2 FQNNGV. V lost 4 bases and J lost 2, with 13 bases in between.

DNA of the CDR3: TGTGCCAGCAGTAAAGAGGACAGGGCGGCGGCTGGCTACACCTTC. It is translated as CASSKEDRAAAGYTF. The chain has TRBV6-5 and TRBJ1-2; TRBD1 aligns across 8 bases. The CDR3 is made up of 15 amino acids. Germline CDR1 reads MNHEY; CDR2 reads SVGAGI. Losses at the gene ends were 5 bases for V and 7 bases for J; bases not matched to a gene: 12.

This clonotype was found once. This sequence joins TRBV29-1 and TRBJ1-1, with no clear D. CDR3 length: 14 amino acids. Between the trimmed V and J ends, which lost 2 bases and 3 bases, there was a span of 13 bases. Germline CDR1 reads SQVTM; CDR2 reads ANQGSEA. This CDR3 is CSVERSVPDTEAFF. CDR3 in DNA: TGCAGCGTTGAAAGGAGTGTGCCGGACACTGAAGCTTTCTTT.

The rearrangement links TRBV20-1 to TRBJ2-4; 8 nucleotides line up with TRBD2. Germline trimming cut 4 bases from V and 13 bases from J; bases unmatched to any gene: 21. CDR1 is DFQATT and CDR2 is SNEGSKA in the germline V gene (reference sequence). The CDR3 consists of 16 residues. CDR3 coding DNA: TGCAGTGCTATTGGGATGGATGCGACTAGCGTCGAGGAGCAGTACTTC. This encodes CSAIGMDATSVEEQYF.

A word on this clonotype: The germline gene is not matched at one end of the junction; a read error may be the cause. The rearrangement joins TRBV3-1 to TRBJ1-2; maybe TRBD1 (6 bases). The CDR3 runs 12 residues. CDR1 and CDR2 from the germline V gene are LGHDT and YNNKEL (reference sequence). The CDR3 loop is CTSNQGSGGYTF. As DNA, the CDR3 is TGTACCAGCAACCAGGGGTCCGGCGGCTACACCTTC.

Turning to this clonotype: A much bigger clone sits one base away, suggesting this may be a read error. This sequence joins TRBV12-3 or TRBV12-4 and TRBJ2-7, with 7 bases matching TRBD1. The CDR3 runs 13 residues. V was pared by 4 bases and J by 3 bases, with 3 bases of the junction left unmatched. The CDR3 loop reads CASSSTGHYEQYF. DNA of the CDR3: TGTGCCAGCAGTTCGACAGGGCACTACGAGCAGTACTTC.